The source of this T cell receptor (beta chain) is a study of blood T cells in healthy people across ages. Study-wide findings and caveats: Researchers judged that diversity estimates from one million T cells fell short of true values.

This clonotype has only a few counts. Antigen specificity is unknown. Primed by a sample-barcoded 5' primer and a J-beta primer mix, a second PCR proceeded for 7 to 11 cycles. TCRdb re-derived calls from the 5' RACE reads in MiXCR, one entry per CDR3 protein. The sample yields 800,000 to 950,000 distinct CDR3 sequences, 25% to 35% seen once. The CDR3 runs 15 residues. V lost 8 bases, J lost 6 bases, and 11 bases stayed unmatched. Germline assignment: CDR1 ENHRY and CDR2 SYGVKD. In addition, the sample was reused for a study of T cells of mothers and their children.

Sequencing was performed on blood. This clonotype was obtained from a woman in her forties in good health. This chain joins TRBV10-3 and TRBJ1-1, with 11 positions matching TRBD1. CDR3 nucleotides: TGTGCCATCGGTGGGGGACAGGGGGTAAACTCTGAAGCTTTCTTT. It specifies CAIGGGQGVNSEAFF.